This T cell receptor beta chain was captured in a study of blood T cells in healthy people across ages. Study-wide points: Without sorted subsets, naive and antigen-experienced compartments could not be conclusively compared. Among T cells, TCR beta diversity per million cells dropped roughly linearly as age rose.

A sample-barcoded 5' primer and a J-beta primer mix were used in a second PCR of about 7 to 11 cycles. TCRdb passed the 5' RACE reads through MiXCR, listing each CDR3 protein once. The sample consists of roughly 1 million distinct CDR3 sequences, 25% of them appearing once. CDR1 and CDR2 from the germline V gene are MGHDK and SYGVNS. The CDR3 extends over 14 amino acids. Comment on this clonotype: Its antigen is not known.

Another study also made use of these data, one on T cells of mothers and their children.

The rearrangement links TRBV25-1 to TRBJ2-7; D is possibly TRBD2 (5 bases). The DNA end favors TRBJ2-1, so the J call may be wrong. Sequencing input: blood. This receptor was identified in a girl aged 2-9 years in good health. For the CDR3, the DNA is TGTGCCAGCAGTGACCGCGGGTTCGTCGATGAGCAGTTCTTC. Encoded protein: CASSDRGFVDEQFF.